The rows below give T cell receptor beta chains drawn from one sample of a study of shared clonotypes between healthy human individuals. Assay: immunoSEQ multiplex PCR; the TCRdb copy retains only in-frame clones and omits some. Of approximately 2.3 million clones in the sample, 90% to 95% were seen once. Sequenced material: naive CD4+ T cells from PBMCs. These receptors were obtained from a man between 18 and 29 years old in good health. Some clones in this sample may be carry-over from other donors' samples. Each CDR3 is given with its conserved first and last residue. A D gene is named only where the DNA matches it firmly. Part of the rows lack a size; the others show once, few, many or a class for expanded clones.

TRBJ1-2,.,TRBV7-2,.,CASSLGVANYGYTF,TGTGCCAGCAGCTTAGGGGTAGCTAACTATGGCTACACCTTC
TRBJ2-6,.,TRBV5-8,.,CASSFGLQGWGNVLTF,TGTGCCAGCAGCTTTGGTCTCCAGGGTTGGGGCAACGTCCTGACTTTC
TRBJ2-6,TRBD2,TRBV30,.,CAWGSGSPHSGANVLTF,TGTGCCTGGGGTAGCGGGAGCCCCCACTCTGGGGCCAACGTCCTGACTTTC
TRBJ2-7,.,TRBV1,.,CTSSQVGTGGYEQYF,TGCACCAGCAGCCAAGTTGGGACAGGGGGCTACGAGCAGTACTTC
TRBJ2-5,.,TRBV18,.,CASSPQQETQYF,TGTGCCAGCTCACCGCAGCAAGAGACCCAGTACTTC
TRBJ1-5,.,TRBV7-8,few,CASSLEGEQPQHF,TGTGCCAGCAGCCTAGAGGGAGAACAGCCCCAGCATTTT
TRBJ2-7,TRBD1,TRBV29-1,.,CSALSPPGQGYEQYF,TGCAGCGCCTTGTCACCCCCGGGACAGGGGTACGAGCAGTACTTC
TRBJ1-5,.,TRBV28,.,CASSFGVDQPQHF,TGTGCCAGCAGTTTCGGAGTAGATCAGCCCCAGCATTTT
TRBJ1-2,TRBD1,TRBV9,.,CASSVEDRGGYGYTF,TGTGCCAGCAGCGTAGAGGACAGGGGGGGCTATGGCTACACCTTC
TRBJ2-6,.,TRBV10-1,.,CASSGGHGDSGANVLTF,TGCGCCAGCAGTGGCGGTCACGGAGACTCTGGGGCCAACGTCCTGACTTTC
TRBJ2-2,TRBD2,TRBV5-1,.,CASSFTGLSTSGELFF,TGCGCCAGCAGCTTCACGGGACTATCGACGTCCGGGGAGCTGTTTTTT
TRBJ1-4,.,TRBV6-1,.,CASSVQGDSEKLFF,TGTGCCAGCAGTGTACAGGGAGATAGTGAAAAACTGTTTTTT
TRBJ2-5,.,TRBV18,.,CASSMSPAGQETQYF,TGTGCCAGCTCAATGTCGCCAGCGGGCCAAGAGACCCAGTACTTC
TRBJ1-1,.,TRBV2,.,CASSGQELTYTEAFF,TGTGCCAGCAGTGGACAGGAGCTGACTTACACTGAAGCTTTCTTT
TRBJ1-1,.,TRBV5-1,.,CASSLVGVSGTEAFF,TGCGCCAGCAGCTTGGTTGGGGTCAGCGGCACTGAAGCTTTCTTT
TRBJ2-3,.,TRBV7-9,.,CASSLGLATDTQYF,TGTGCCAGCAGCTTAGGCCTAGCCACAGATACGCAGTATTTT
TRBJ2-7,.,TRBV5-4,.,CASSFPGRYEQYF,TGTGCCAGCAGCTTCCCGGGCCGATACGAGCAGTACTTC
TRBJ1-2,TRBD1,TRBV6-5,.,CASTLDRAVIGGYTF,TGTGCCAGCACCCTGGACAGGGCGGTAATAGGTGGCTACACCTTC
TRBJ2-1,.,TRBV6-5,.,CASSPGGARQLQQFF,TGTGCCAGCAGCCCCGGCGGGGCACGACAACTACAGCAGTTCTTC
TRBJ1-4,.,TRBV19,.,CASSPRAGAVNEKLFF,TGTGCCAGCTCCCCCCGAGCGGGGGCCGTCAATGAAAAACTGTTTTTT
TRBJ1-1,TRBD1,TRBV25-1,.,CASSTQGGRQGNTEAFF,TGTGCCAGCAGTACCCAAGGTGGAAGACAGGGCAACACTGAAGCTTTCTTT
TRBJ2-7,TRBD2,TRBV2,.,CASSSGTSGIPYEQYF,TGTGCCAGCAGTTCTGGGACTAGCGGGATTCCCTACGAGCAGTACTTC
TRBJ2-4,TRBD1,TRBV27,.,CASSPGTGNAGKNIQYF,TGTGCCAGCAGTCCCGGGACAGGGAATGCAGGCAAAAACATTCAGTACTTC
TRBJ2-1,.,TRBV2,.,CASRRAPGDEQFF,TGTGCCAGCAGAAGGGCCCCCGGAGATGAGCAGTTCTTC
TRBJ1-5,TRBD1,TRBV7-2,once,CASSLGTGIIQPQHF,TGTGCCAGCAGCTTAGGGACAGGGATAATCCAGCCCCAGCATTTT
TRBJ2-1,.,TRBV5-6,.,CASSLGATSSSYNEQFF,TGTGCCAGCAGCTTGGGAGCTACCTCAAGCTCCTACAATGAGCAGTTCTTC
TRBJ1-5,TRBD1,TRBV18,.,CASSPPGQPRLQPQHF,TGTGCCAGCTCACCACCGGGACAGCCCCGGCTTCAGCCCCAGCATTTT
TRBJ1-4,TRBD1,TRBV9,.,CASSARQGAGEKLFF,TGTGCCAGCAGCGCCCGACAGGGGGCGGGAGAAAAACTGTTTTTT
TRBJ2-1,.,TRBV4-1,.,CASSLLSSYNEQFF,TGCGCCAGCAGCCTTCTTAGCTCCTACAATGAGCAGTTCTTC
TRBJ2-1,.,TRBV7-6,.,CASSSFSVSGDEQFF,TGTGCCAGCAGCTCCTTTAGCGTGAGTGGCGATGAGCAGTTCTTC
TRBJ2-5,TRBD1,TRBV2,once,CASSGQGAQETQYF,TGTGCCAGCAGTGGACAGGGAGCTCAAGAGACCCAGTACTTC
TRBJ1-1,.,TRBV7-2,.,CASSPGQGRTEAFF,TGTGCCAGCAGCCCGGGACAAGGGCGGACTGAAGCTTTCTTT
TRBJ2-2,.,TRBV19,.,CASSIGSGESGELFF,TGTGCCAGTAGTATCGGGTCGGGGGAATCCGGGGAGCTGTTTTTT
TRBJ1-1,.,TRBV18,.,CASSPPGTRRTEAFF,TGTGCCAGCTCACCACCTGGCACCCGGCGCACTGAAGCTTTCTTT
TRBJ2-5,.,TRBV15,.,CATSRPDPPRETQYF,TGTGCCACCAGCAGACCGGACCCCCCCAGGGAGACCCAGTACTTC
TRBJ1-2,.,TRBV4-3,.,CASSQARGSYGYTF,TGCGCCAGCAGCCAAGCCAGGGGAAGTTATGGCTACACCTTC
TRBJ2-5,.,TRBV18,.,CASSPRSTNRVFQETQYF,TGTGCCAGCTCACCACGCTCAACGAACCGGGTATTCCAAGAGACCCAGTACTTC
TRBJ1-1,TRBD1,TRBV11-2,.,CASSPDRGGTEAFF,TGTGCCAGCAGCCCTGACAGGGGGGGCACTGAAGCTTTCTTT
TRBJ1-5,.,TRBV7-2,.,CASSFSGRGQPQHF,TGTGCCAGCAGCTTTTCTGGACGGGGTCAGCCCCAGCATTTT
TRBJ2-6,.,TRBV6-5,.,CASRPSGANVLTF,TGTGCCAGCAGGCCCTCTGGGGCCAACGTCCTGACTTTC
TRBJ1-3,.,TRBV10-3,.,CAISESTGSGNTIYF,TGTGCCATCAGTGAGTCGACCGGCAGTGGAAACACCATATATTTT
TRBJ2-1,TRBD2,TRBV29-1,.,CSGRLAEGGNEQFF,TGCAGCGGTAGACTAGCGGAGGGGGGAAATGAGCAGTTCTTC
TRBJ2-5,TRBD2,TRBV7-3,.,CASSLGTSGTETQYF,TGTGCCAGCAGCTTAGGGACTAGCGGGACTGAGACCCAGTACTTC
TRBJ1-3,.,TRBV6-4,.,CASRVGSRSGNTIYF,TGTGCCAGCAGGGTCGGAAGCCGCTCTGGAAACACCATATATTTT
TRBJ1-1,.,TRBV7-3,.,CASSFRGNTEAFF,TGTGCCAGCAGCTTCAGAGGGAACACTGAAGCTTTCTTT